This TCR beta chain originates from a study of blood T cell repertoires in COVID-19. Study background: COVID-19 samples, acute and convalescent, were from the United States, Italy and Spain. PBMCs, B-cell-depleted T cells, or T cells provided the cDNA or gDNA that made up the material.

Sequenced by immunoSEQ multiplex PCR; TCRdb stores in-frame clones only, minus some. Among approximately 110,000 clones, more than 80% were seen once, and the ten largest hold 8% to 9.5%. The CDR3 loop spans 15 amino acids. Germline assignment: CDR1 LNHDA and CDR2 SQIVND (reference sequence). J was trimmed by 7 bases and V by 1 base; bases with no gene match: 5. The sequence was obtained from an older woman with acute or convalescent COVID-19. The sequencing sample was made of peripheral blood. The V and J genes are TRBV19 and TRBJ2-1; the match to TRBD1 covers 9 bases. The CDR3: CASSIVGTGRNEQFF. The CDR3 DNA reads as TGTGCCAGTAGTATAGTTGGGACAGGGAGGAATGAGCAGTTCTTC.